This T cell receptor (beta chain) was recovered during a study of spatial heterogeneity in lung cancer. Germline CDR1 is LNHDA and CDR2 is SQIVND (reference sequence). The CDR3 length is 14 residues. V was clipped by 6 bases and J by 8 bases, with 19 bases between them. TCRdb called the 5' RACE reads again in MiXCR, with one record for every CDR3 protein. Here the sample spans under 80,000 distinct CDR3 sequences, roughly 6.4% being singletons. The time point was: sample taken at primary tumor resection. This clonotype showed up many times. The sequence derives from a female donor with early-stage non-small cell lung cancer. The source was PBMCs, collected at surgery. This chain uses TRBV19 with TRBJ1-2; the D gene is possibly TRBD1 (5 bases). CDR3 DNA sequence: TGTGCCAGTAGCACAAATCCCGGGGACTGGGGCTACACCTTC. Protein sequence: CASSTNPGDWGYTF. Using reference TRBV19 and TRBJ1-2 for the parts outside the CDR3, the full variable domain is DGGITQSPKYLFRKEGQNVTLSCEQNLNHDAMYWYRQDPGQGLRLIYYSQIVNDFQKGDIAEGYSVSREKKESFPLTVTSAQKNPTAFYLCASSTNPGDWGYTFGSGTRLTVV.